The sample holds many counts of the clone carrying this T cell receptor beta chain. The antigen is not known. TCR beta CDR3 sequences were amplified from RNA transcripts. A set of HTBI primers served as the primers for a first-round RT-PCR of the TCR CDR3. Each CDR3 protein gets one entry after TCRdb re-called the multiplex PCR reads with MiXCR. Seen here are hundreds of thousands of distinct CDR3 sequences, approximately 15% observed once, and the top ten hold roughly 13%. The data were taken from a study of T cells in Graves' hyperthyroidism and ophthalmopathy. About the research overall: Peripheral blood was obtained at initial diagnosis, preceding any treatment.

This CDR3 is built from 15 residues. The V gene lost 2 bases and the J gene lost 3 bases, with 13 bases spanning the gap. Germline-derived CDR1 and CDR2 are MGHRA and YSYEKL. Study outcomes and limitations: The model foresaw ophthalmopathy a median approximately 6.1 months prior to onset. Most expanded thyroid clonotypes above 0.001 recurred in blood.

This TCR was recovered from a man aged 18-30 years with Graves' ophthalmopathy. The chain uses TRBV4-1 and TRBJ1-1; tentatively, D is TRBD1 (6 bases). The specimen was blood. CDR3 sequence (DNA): TGCGCCAGCAGCCAATCAACAGGGTGGGACACTGAAGCTTTCTTT. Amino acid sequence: CASSQSTGWDTEAFF.